The TCR beta chain under discussion was sequenced for a study of T cell responses to AZD1222 COVID-19 vaccine. Broader study findings: Reportedly, nearly half of unique spike TCRs recognized epitopes outside B.1.351/B.1.1.7 mutations. All repertoire sampling was performed exclusively after the peak T cell response. Two AZD1222 doses significantly raised spike-specific TCR breadth and depth over controls.

To note about this clone: Its antigen is not identified.

TCRdb's copy holds only in-frame clones and misses some; the assay was immunoSEQ multiplex PCR. The sample lists about 200,000 clones; under 95% were seen once. The CDR3 totals 14 residues. Germline values: CDR1 KGHSH, CDR2 LQKENI. V lost 6 bases, J lost 0 bases, and 12 bases lay in between. The clonotype originates from an adult in good health. This chain uses TRBV18 with TRBJ2-7; D ambiguous. The sequences come from peripheral blood, collected on day 0 of MenACWY control vaccination. The CDR3 coding sequence is TGTGCCAGCTCTGCGTATACAGTCTCCTACGAGCAGTACTTC. This codes for CASSAYTVSYEQYF.